This TCR beta chain was found in a study of T cells in Graves' hyperthyroidism and ophthalmopathy. Study observations and caveats: From stable hyperthyroidism, ophthalmopathy was set apart by a 13 V-J model. Most thyroid clonotypes expanded above 0.001 appeared in blood too.

The source material, RNA transcripts, was used to amplify TCR beta CDR3 regions. The TCR CDR3 first-round RT-PCR relied on the HTBI primer set. TCRdb re-called the multiplex PCR reads with MiXCR, one entry per CDR3 protein. Of 500,000 or so distinct CDR3 sequences in the sample, over 15% are singletons; the top ten hold 17%. Uncontrolled infections, other autoimmune diseases, pregnancy or lactation led to exclusion of patients. Out of 8.5 to 10 ml of fresh peripheral blood came the PBMCs. This clonotype was counted only a few times. The antigen is undetermined. The V gene end was trimmed by 4 bases and the J gene end by 7 bases; junction bases not matched to a gene: 13. Germline V gene sequence: CDR1 SGHTA, CDR2 FQGTGA. The CDR3 is 16 amino acids.

The rearrangement joins TRBV7-3 to TRBJ2-1; 7 bases are shared with TRBD2. This TCR was recovered from a woman aged 18-29 years with Graves' ophthalmopathy. Input material: blood. CDR3 sequence (DNA): TGTGCCAGCAGCTGGGTGGCGGGAGCCGTCACGAATGAGCAGTTCTTC. Its protein is CASSWVAGAVTNEQFF.